The 14 T cell receptor beta chains listed next were all sequenced from one sample in a study of response to subunit inactivated influenza vaccine. One entry per CDR3 protein, called by TCRdb with MiXCR from the RT-PCR reads. The sample includes approximately 300,000 distinct CDR3 sequences, approximately 21% of them seen just once. The source material was PBMCs from blood, sampled less than 22 months after vaccination. The receptors here all came from a man aged 45-69 years who received an inactivated influenza vaccine.

This clonotype appeared a few times. The V gene is TRBV19, the J gene TRBJ2-2; D uncertain. With 0 bases removed from V and 2 bases from J, the gap between germline ends came to 4 bases. The CDR3 loop spans 14 amino acids. The germline gives CDR1 LNHDA, CDR2 SQIVND (reference sequence). The CDR3: CASSIEGNTGELFF. The DNA of the CDR3 is TGTGCCAGTAGTATAGAGGGAAACACCGGGGAGCTGTTTTTT.

CDR3 in DNA: TGTGCCAGCAGCGTTGGGACAGGGTACACCGGGGAGCTGTTTTTT. Translating gives CASSVGTGYTGELFF. V and J are TRBV9 and TRBJ2-2; 9 nucleotides agree with TRBD1. The CDR3 is made up of 15 amino acids. Germline CDR1 SGDLS, CDR2 YYNGEE. V shed 2 bases, J shed 3 bases, and the junction held 2 bases outside the gene matches.

The rearrangement joins TRBV7-2 to TRBJ2-3, with TRBD2 matching 9 bases. Germline CDR1 is SGHTA and CDR2 is FQGNSA. The junction had 12 bases not matched to a gene; V was cut back by 5 bases and J by 0 bases. This CDR3 is built from 18 residues. As DNA, the CDR3 is TGTGCCAGCAGCATTCGCCTACGACTAGCGGCTAGCACAGATACGCAGTATTTT. Protein product: CASSIRLRLAASTDTQYF.

This clonotype came up a few times. This chain links TRBV5-5 with TRBJ1-6, with D tentatively TRBD1 (6 bases). Germline CDR1 SGHKS, CDR2 YYEKEE (reference sequence). The CDR3 totals 15 residues. Trimming removed 3 bases from V and 7 bases from J, with 14 bases in between. CDR3 region: CASSSTGQVNSPLHF. For the CDR3, the DNA is TGTGCCAGCAGCTCTACGGGACAAGTAAATTCACCCCTCCACTTT.

The chain employs TRBV6-5 and TRBJ2-7; the D is unclear. Trimming removed 0 bases at V and 6 bases at J, with 18 bases between. CDR1 is MNHEY, CDR2 SVGAGI, per germline. The CDR3 has 16 residues. The CDR3 coding sequence is TGTGCCAGCAGTTACTCGCTCCAGGCAGGTACTGGCGAGCAGTACTTC. This codes for CASSYSLQAGTGEQYF.

This clonotype has at least ten counts. The chain couples TRBV28 to TRBJ1-1; 10 bases match TRBD1. CDR1 and CDR2 (germline): MDHEN, SYDVKM. The CDR3 is made up of 14 amino acids. The V segment lost 5 bases and the J segment 7 bases; nucleotides outside the gene matches: 7. The CDR3 bases are TGTGCCAGCAGTCCTCTTGGGGACAGGGGTGAAGCTTTCTTT. This gives the protein CASSPLGDRGEAFF.

The chain has TRBV7-6 and TRBJ2-3; D is undetermined. The CDR3 is 14 residues long. Germline lookup yields CDR1 SGHVS and CDR2 FNYEAQ. V was cut by 1 base and J by 2 bases, with 7 bases left in between. CDR3 coding DNA: TGTGCCAGCAGCTTAGAGCTAAACACAGATACGCAGTATTTT. Amino acid sequence: CASSLELNTDTQYF.

This clonotype came up a few times. The chain carries TRBV27 and TRBJ2-4; D might be TRBD1 or TRBD2, each matching 6 bases. Trimming shortened V by 5 bases and J by 8 bases, and 19 bases separated the two germline ends. The CDR3 has 15 residues. The germline gives CDR1 MNHEY, CDR2 SMNVEV (reference sequence). Written as DNA, the CDR3 is TGTGCCAGCAGTCCGGGGGCCTTCATGGCGGACATTCAGTACTTC. Protein product: CASSPGAFMADIQYF.

The table lists this clonotype with a few counts. This chain joins TRBV4-1 and TRBJ2-2, with 11 bases identical to TRBD1. This CDR3 has 17 residues. With 3 bases clipped from V and 6 bases from J, the junction kept 9 bases outside the gene matches. Per the germline V gene, CDR1 is MGHRA and CDR2 is YSYEKL. This CDR3 is CASSQTGTGGLAGELFF. Written as DNA, the CDR3 is TGCGCCAGCAGCCAGACCGGGACAGGGGGTTTAGCCGGGGAGCTGTTTTTT.

V usage is TRBV5-1 and J usage is TRBJ2-1; weak D call: TRBD1 (5 bases). Trimming removed 0 bases at V and 7 bases at J, with 8 bases between. Germline CDR1 is SGHRS and CDR2 is YFSETQ. The CDR3 is made up of 13 amino acids. The CDR3 coding sequence is TGCGCCAGCAGCTTGGCAGGGATGAATGAGCAGTTCTTC. Amino acids: CASSLAGMNEQFF. Supplemented by reference TRBV5-1 and TRBJ2-1, the full variable domain reads KAGVTQTPRYLIKTRGQQVTLSCSPISGHRSVSWYQQTPGQGLQFLFEYFSETQRNKGNFPGRFSGRQFSNSRSEMNVSTLELGDSALYLCASSLAGMNEQFFGPGTRLTVL.

This sequence joins TRBV29-1 and TRBJ2-3; maybe TRBD2 (6 bases). Trimming pared 3 bases from V and 3 bases from J, leaving 13 bases between. CDR3 length equals 14 residues. Germline V gene lookup returns CDR1 SQVTM and CDR2 ANQGSEA. CDR3 residues: CSVDPTGVTDTQYF. CDR3 bases: TGCAGCGTTGACCCGACGGGAGTTACAGATACGCAGTATTTT.

J is TRBJ1-3 and V is TRBV5-1, with 7 bases that match TRBD1. CDR1 is SGHRS, CDR2 YFSETQ, per germline. CDR3 size: 14 residues. With V trimmed by 3 bases and J by 1 base, 1 base remained unmatched. CDR3 coding DNA: TGCGCCAGCAGCTGGGGACAGTCTGGAAACACCATATATTTT. This encodes CASSWGQSGNTIYF.

V and J are TRBV6-2 or TRBV6-3 and TRBJ1-3; 9 bases align to TRBD1. Trimming took 6 bases from V and 2 from J; bases not matched to a gene: 8. The germline gives CDR1 MNHEY, CDR2 SVGEGT. The CDR3 runs 16 residues. The CDR3 DNA follows: TGTGCCAGCAGGGAGACCGGACAGGGGACTGGAAACACCATATATTTT. As protein: CASRETGQGTGNTIYF.

This clonotype was seen more than once but under ten times. The chain combines TRBV2 with TRBJ2-7; D is unresolved. In germline, CDR1 is SNHLY, CDR2 FYNNEI. Trimming took off 3 bases at V and 2 bases at J, with 14 bases between the two ends. The CDR3 spans 15 residues. The CDR3 region has the DNA TGTGCCAGCAGTGACCCGTACCAGATGACCTACGAGCAGTACTTC. This translates into CASSDPYQMTYEQYF.